This T cell receptor (beta chain) was recovered during a study of chemoradiotherapy in HPV16-positive cancers. The study, taken as a whole, reports: Candidate HPV-specific clones and E7-related TCR motifs grew in tumor during treatment. In HPV16-positive patients, HPV-responsive T-cell expansion tracked better recurrence-free survival. HPV-specific T cells were functionally defined from only two HPV16-positive patients.

Sequenced by immunoSEQ multiplex PCR; TCRdb stores in-frame clones only, minus some. The sample has some 11,000 clones; approximately 75% are singletons. Points on this clone: Its antigen remains unidentified.

The CDR3 sequence is 13 residues long. CDR1 and CDR2 from the germline V gene are SGDLS and YYNGEE. Trimming shortened V by 0 bases and J by 3 bases, and 6 bases separated the two germline ends. This chain uses TRBV9 with TRBJ1-1; D is uncertain. This clonotype was obtained from a human donor with HPV-associated anogenital cancer. Sampling was carried out from a patient who underwent chemoradiotherapy. The CDR3 reads CASSVGGDTEAFF. The CDR3 nucleotides read TGTGCCAGCAGCGTAGGTGGAGACACTGAAGCTTTCTTT.